These 26 T cell receptor beta chains originate from one sample sequenced in a study of blood T cell repertoires in COVID-19. The repertoire was sequenced with immunoSEQ multiplex PCR; TCRdb's copy has only in-frame clones and lacks some. The table includes roughly 100,000 clones, about 88% detected once. Material for sequencing was peripheral blood. The receptor source for this set is a human donor in a cohort sampled during active COVID-19.

This chain joins TRBV6-5 and TRBJ1-1; D is uncertain. V lost 9 bases, J lost 1 base, and 9 bases lay in between. The CDR3 has 12 amino acids. Germline lookup yields CDR1 MNHEY and CDR2 SVGAGI. CDR3 sequence reads: CASARGNTEAFF. DNA of the CDR3: TGTGCCAGTGCCCGGGGGAACACTGAAGCTTTCTTT.

This clone was recorded only once. The chain recombines TRBV23-1 with TRBJ1-1, with D perhaps matching TRBD1 (6 bases). TRBV23-1 is classed as an ORF, of uncertain function. The CDR3 sequence is 15 residues long. V dropped 0 bases and J dropped 1 base, with 9 bases sitting between them. The CDR3 protein is CASSQSLGGNTEAFF. DNA of the CDR3: TGCGCCAGCAGTCAATCATTAGGGGGGAACACTGAAGCTTTCTTT.

The chain joins TRBV20-1 to TRBJ2-1; TRBD2 is a possible D gene (7 bases). CDR1 is DFQATT, CDR2 SNEGSKA, per germline (reference sequence). The CDR3 has 11 amino acids. Trimming pared 6 bases from V and 8 bases from J, leaving 11 bases between. The CDR3 DNA reads as TGCAGTGCAAAGGGGGGGCATGAGCAGTTCTTC. It encodes CSAKGGHEQFF.

V gene TRBV5-4 combines with J gene TRBJ2-1; a weak D match, TRBD1 (6 bases). The CDR3 consists of 14 residues. Germline loops: CDR1 SGHNT, CDR2 YYREEE (reference sequence). With 4 bases removed from V and 5 bases from J, the gap between germline ends came to 13 bases. CDR3 in DNA: TGTGCCAGCAGCATCGGGACAAGCAACAATGAGCAGTTCTTC. Translation gives CASSIGTSNNEQFF.

The chain links TRBV28 to TRBJ2-2; D is possibly TRBD1 (6 bases). The germline gives CDR1 MDHEN, CDR2 SYDVKM. Trimming took 8 bases from V and 2 from J, leaving 9 bases between them. The CDR3 consists of 13 residues. Written as DNA, the CDR3 is TGTGCCAGCCAAGGGGGAAACACCGGGGAGCTGTTTTTT. Protein product: CASQGGNTGELFF.

The V call is TRBV15, the J call TRBJ2-3; TRBD2 matches 15 bases. From germline, CDR1 is LNHNV and CDR2 YYDKDF (reference sequence). The CDR3 loop spans 16 amino acids. V trimming: 5 bases; J trimming: 7 bases; junction bases outside the gene matches: 7. CDR3 bases: TGTGCCACCAGCCCTAGCGGGACTAGCGGGAGGAATACGCAGTATTTT. This translates into CATSPSGTSGRNTQYF. The full variable domain, its missing parts supplied by reference TRBV15 and TRBJ2-3, is DAMVIQNPRYQVTQFGKPVTLSCSQTLNHNVMYWYQQKSSQAPKLLFHYYDKDFNNEADTPDNFQSRRPNTSFCFLDIRSPGLGDTAMYLCATSPSGTSGRNTQYFGPGTRLTVL.

This chain connects TRBV18 to TRBJ1-4; maybe TRBD1 (5 bases). The length of the CDR3 is 15 residues. CDR1 is KGHSH, CDR2 LQKENI, per germline. With 4 bases removed from V and 6 bases from J, the gap between germline ends came to 15 bases. In DNA form, the CDR3 reads TGTGCCAGCTCACGCACAGGACAAGATTATGAAAAACTGTTTTTT. This translates into CASSRTGQDYEKLFF.

This clone was counted a few times. The CDR3 region is CASSFITGTSGTGELFF. Written as DNA, the CDR3 is TGTGCCAGCAGCTTTATAACCGGGACTAGCGGCACCGGGGAGCTGTTTTTT. The V call is TRBV13, the J call TRBJ2-2, with TRBD2 identical over 11 bases. This CDR3 is 17 amino acids long. Germline CDR1 and CDR2: PRHDT and FYEKMQ (reference sequence). V lost 3 bases and J lost 4; bases outside the gene matches: 7.

The chain is built from TRBV29-1 and TRBJ1-2; 10 bases agree with TRBD1. The V gene end was trimmed by 4 bases and the J gene end by 3 bases; junction bases not matched to a gene: 5. Germline-derived CDR1 and CDR2 are SQVTM and ANQGSEA. The length of the CDR3 is 14 residues. The CDR3 DNA sequence: TGCAGCGTTGCGGGACAGGGGTCATACTATGGCTACACCTTC. Residues: CSVAGQGSYYGYTF.

The sample holds a few counts of this clone. This chain links TRBV7-6 with TRBJ2-5, with 8 nucleotides matching TRBD1. Germline V lookup: CDR1 SGHVS, CDR2 FNYEAQ. The V gene end was trimmed by 5 bases and the J gene end by 4 bases; junction bases not matched to a gene: 9. The CDR3 sequence is 15 residues long. This CDR3 is CASSRVGQGLETQYF. The CDR3 region has the DNA TGTGCCAGCAGCCGAGTCGGACAGGGCCTAGAGACCCAGTACTTC.

This clone was seen only a few times. This sequence joins TRBV7-9 and TRBJ2-7; D uncertain. CDR1 and CDR2 from the germline V gene are SEHNR and FQNEAQ (reference sequence). There are 14 residues in the CDR3. With 5 bases removed from V and 1 base from J, the gap between germline ends came to 12 bases. This CDR3 reads CASSLETKSYEQYF. The CDR3, as DNA: TGTGCCAGCAGCCTCGAGACAAAGTCCTACGAGCAGTACTTC.

The J gene is TRBJ2-6, the V gene TRBV19; D is ambiguous. There are 14 residues in the CDR3. V was shortened by 7 bases and J by 0 bases, with 7 bases between the two germline ends. Germline CDR1 is LNHDA and CDR2 is SQIVND (reference sequence). As DNA, the CDR3 is TGTGCCAGTACCGACATCTCTGGGGCCAACGTCCTGACTTTC. It specifies CASTDISGANVLTF.

This chain connects TRBV15 to TRBJ2-7; maybe TRBD1 (5 bases). Germline CDR1 LNHNV, CDR2 YYDKDF (reference sequence). The CDR3 consists of 13 residues. V lost 4 bases to trimming and J lost 1 base, with 8 bases between them. CDR3 sequence: CATSTGQSYEQYF. The DNA of the CDR3 is TGTGCCACCAGCACCGGACAATCCTACGAGCAGTACTTC.

V and J are TRBV4-3 and TRBJ2-7; possibly TRBD1 for D (5 bases). Germline CDR1 reads LGHNA; CDR2 reads YSLEER. The CDR3 has 13 amino acids. V gave up 5 bases and J gave up 2 bases, with 10 bases separating them. DNA of the CDR3: TGCGCCAGCAGCGTCGACAGTACCTACGAGCAGTACTTC. Its protein product is CASSVDSTYEQYF.

The rearrangement links TRBV7-3 to TRBJ2-7; TRBD1 aligns across 7 bases. From germline, CDR1 is SGHTA and CDR2 FQGTGA. J lost 5 bases, V lost 4 bases, and 11 bases had no gene match. The CDR3 has 15 residues. Here the CDR3 DNA reads TGTGCCAGCAGCTCTCAAGGGGGCGAGTTCCACGAGCAGTACTTC. This sequence encodes CASSSQGGEFHEQYF.

The chain has TRBV2 and TRBJ2-1; 13 bases are a match to TRBD2. This CDR3 is built from 15 residues. V was pared by 6 bases and J by 8 bases, with 7 bases of the junction left unmatched. Germline V gene data show CDR1 as SNHLY and CDR2 as FYNNEI. In DNA form, the CDR3 reads TGTGCCAGCAGCCTAGGACTAGCGGGAGCCGATGAGCAGTTCTTC. Amino acid sequence: CASSLGLAGADEQFF.

This clone was seen a handful of times. The chain joins TRBV6-5 to TRBJ1-1, with D hard to call. This CDR3 comprises 14 residues. V was cut by 2 bases and J by 0 bases, with 7 bases left in between. Germline CDR1 is MNHEY and CDR2 is SVGAGI. CDR3: CASSYGGVNTEAFF. The CDR3, as DNA: TGTGCCAGCAGTTACGGTGGAGTGAACACTGAAGCTTTCTTT.

This rearrangement joins TRBV24-1 to TRBJ2-3; 7 bases agree with TRBD1. Germline trimming cut 4 bases from V and 6 bases from J; bases unmatched to any gene: 9. Looked up from germline, CDR1 is KGHDR and CDR2 is SFDVKD. The CDR3 is 15 amino acids. CDR3 sequence (DNA): TGTGCCACCAGTGACCACGCGACAGGGTCGGATACGCAGTATTTT. Protein: CATSDHATGSDTQYF.

The chain joins TRBV2 to TRBJ2-1; TRBD2 is a possible D gene (5 bases). The CDR3 extends over 12 amino acids. The germline V and J ends were trimmed by 4 bases and 6 bases, with 7 bases remaining between them. The germline V gene encodes CDR1 SNHLY and CDR2 FYNNEI. The CDR3 DNA sequence: TGTGCCAGCAGTGCGGCGGGCAATGAGCAGTTCTTC. This codes for CASSAAGNEQFF.

J is TRBJ1-5 and V is TRBV2, with 7 bases that match TRBD1. Germline-derived CDR1 and CDR2 are SNHLY and FYNNEI. V shed 6 bases and J 6 bases; nucleotides not matched to a gene: 5. The CDR3 contains 13 residues. CDR3 sequence reads: CASRTGIGQPQHF. The CDR3 bases are TGTGCCAGCAGGACAGGGATAGGTCAGCCCCAGCATTTT.

The genes are TRBV15 and TRBJ2-5; D possibly corresponds to TRBD1 (5 bases). CDR1 and CDR2 from the germline V gene are LNHNV and YYDKDF (reference sequence). This CDR3 contains 13 residues. V lost 4 bases, J lost 5 bases, and 11 bases lay in between. CDR3 protein: CATSNQGSETQYF. DNA for the CDR3: TGTGCCACCAGCAACCAGGGAAGCGAGACCCAGTACTTC.

The V call is TRBV24-1, the J call TRBJ2-2, with 13 bases that match TRBD2. The trim removed 10 bases at V and 6 bases at J, leaving 4 bases unmatched. The CDR3 contains 14 residues. Germline V CDR1 and CDR2: KGHDR, SFDVKD. CDR3 bases: TGTGCCACAGGGACTAGCGGGATGTCCGGGGAGCTGTTTTTT. Residues: CATGTSGMSGELFF.

V usage is TRBV11-3 and J usage is TRBJ2-2; 13 positions agree with TRBD2. V gave up 5 bases and J gave up 2 bases; unmatched junction bases: 2. The germline V gene has CDR1 SGHNT and CDR2 YENEEA. This CDR3 spans 16 amino acids. CDR3 nucleotides: TGTGCCAGCAGCCGGGGACTAGCGGGAAACACCGGGGAGCTGTTTTTT. Translated, it gives CASSRGLAGNTGELFF.

The chain recombines TRBV6-5 with TRBJ1-2, with 9 bases aligning to TRBD1. V shed 6 bases, J shed 5 bases, and the junction held 10 bases outside the gene matches. Germline V gives CDR1 MNHEY, CDR2 SVGAGI. This CDR3 has 15 amino acids. The CDR3 here is CASREPTGGRYGYTF. In nucleotides, the CDR3 is TGTGCCAGCAGAGAGCCCACAGGGGGCCGTTATGGCTACACCTTC.

The chain employs TRBV6-6 and TRBJ1-5; D possibly corresponds to TRBD1 (5 bases). Per germline, CDR1 MNHNY and CDR2 SVGAGI (reference sequence). This CDR3 comprises 13 residues. The V end lost 7 bases, the J end lost 6 bases, and 13 bases lay between the germline ends. The CDR3 spells CASTRDSVQPQHF. The CDR3 nucleotides are TGTGCCAGCACCCGGGACTCCGTTCAGCCCCAGCATTTT.

The rearrangement joins TRBV4-1 to TRBJ1-1; 8 bases line up with TRBD1. Unmatched junction bases numbered 9, after V lost 4 bases and J lost 5 bases. This CDR3 is built from 15 residues. Germline CDR1 and CDR2: MGHRA and YSYEKL. The chain's CDR3 is CASSLRGNRGTEAFF. CDR3 nucleotides: TGCGCCAGCAGCCTAAGAGGGAACAGGGGGACTGAAGCTTTCTTT.